This TCR beta chain was observed in a study of blood T cell repertoires in COVID-19. Germline assignment: CDR1 SQVTM and CDR2 ANQGSEA. Trimming cost V 6 bases and J 10 bases, with 19 bases left between them. CDR3 length equals 13 residues. Here immunoSEQ multiplex PCR was the method, and the copy in TCRdb shows in-frame clones only, minus some. Of some 270,000 clones listed, under 90% were seen once; the top ten hold 1.9%. Enrollees, 18 to 89 years old, lived in 24 US areas. The V call is TRBV29-1, the J call TRBJ2-1; D may be TRBD2 (5 bases). Sequenced: PBMCs or T cells enriched from blood (not recorded which). This receptor was identified in a woman aged 60-70 years who had recovered from COVID-19. The CDR3 sequence: CSVSMTSPGEQFF. The CDR3 nucleotides read TGCAGCGTGAGCATGACATCACCGGGGGAGCAGTTCTTC.